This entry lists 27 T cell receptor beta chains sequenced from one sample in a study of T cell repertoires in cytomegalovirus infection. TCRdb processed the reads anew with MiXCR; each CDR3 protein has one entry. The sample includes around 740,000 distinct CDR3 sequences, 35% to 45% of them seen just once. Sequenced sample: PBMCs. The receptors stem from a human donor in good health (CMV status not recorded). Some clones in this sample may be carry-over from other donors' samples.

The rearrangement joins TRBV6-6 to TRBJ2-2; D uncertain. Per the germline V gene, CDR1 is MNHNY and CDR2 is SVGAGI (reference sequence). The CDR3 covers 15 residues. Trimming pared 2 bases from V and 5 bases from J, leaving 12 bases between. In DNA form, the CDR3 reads TGTGCCAGCAGTTACAACGGACGACGGACCGGGGAGCTGTTTTTT. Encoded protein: CASSYNGRRTGELFF.

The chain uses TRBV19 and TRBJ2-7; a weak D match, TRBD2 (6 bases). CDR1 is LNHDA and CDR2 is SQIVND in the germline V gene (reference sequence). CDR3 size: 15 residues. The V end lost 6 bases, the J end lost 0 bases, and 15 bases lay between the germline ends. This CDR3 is CASSAGLGTSYEQYF. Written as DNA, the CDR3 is TGTGCCAGTAGCGCGGGGCTGGGGACCTCCTACGAGCAGTACTTC.

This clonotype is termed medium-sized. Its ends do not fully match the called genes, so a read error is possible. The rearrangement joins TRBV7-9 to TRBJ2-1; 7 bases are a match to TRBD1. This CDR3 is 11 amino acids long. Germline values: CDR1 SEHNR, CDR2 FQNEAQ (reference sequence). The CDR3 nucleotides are TGTGCCAGCAGCTTTGGACAGGTCCAGCTCTTC. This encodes CASSFGQVQLF.

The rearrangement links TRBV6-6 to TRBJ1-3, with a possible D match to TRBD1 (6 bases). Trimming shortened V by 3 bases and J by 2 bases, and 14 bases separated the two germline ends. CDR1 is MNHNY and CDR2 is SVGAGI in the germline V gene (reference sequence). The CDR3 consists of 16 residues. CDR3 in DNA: TGTGCCAGCAGTTATACCAAACAGGGTGCTGGAAACACCATATATTTT. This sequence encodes CASSYTKQGAGNTIYF.

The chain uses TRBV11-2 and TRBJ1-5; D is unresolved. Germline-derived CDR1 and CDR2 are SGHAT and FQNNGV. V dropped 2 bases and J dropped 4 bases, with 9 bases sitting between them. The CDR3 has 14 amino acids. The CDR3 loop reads CASSLSGVNQPQHF. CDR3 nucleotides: TGTGCCAGCAGCTTAAGTGGGGTTAATCAGCCCCAGCATTTT.

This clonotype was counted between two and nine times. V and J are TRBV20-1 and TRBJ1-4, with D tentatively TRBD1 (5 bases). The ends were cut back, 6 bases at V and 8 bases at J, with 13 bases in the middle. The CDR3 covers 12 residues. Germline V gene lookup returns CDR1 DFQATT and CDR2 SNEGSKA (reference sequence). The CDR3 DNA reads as TGCAGTGCATATGGGAAGGGGGAAAAACTGTTTTTT. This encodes CSAYGKGEKLFF.

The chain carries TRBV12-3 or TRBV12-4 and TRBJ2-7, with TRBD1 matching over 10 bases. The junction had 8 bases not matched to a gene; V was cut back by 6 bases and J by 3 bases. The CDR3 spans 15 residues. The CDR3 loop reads CASSIGTGAFYEQYF. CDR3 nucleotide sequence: TGTGCCAGCAGCATCGGGACAGGGGCCTTCTACGAGCAGTACTTC.

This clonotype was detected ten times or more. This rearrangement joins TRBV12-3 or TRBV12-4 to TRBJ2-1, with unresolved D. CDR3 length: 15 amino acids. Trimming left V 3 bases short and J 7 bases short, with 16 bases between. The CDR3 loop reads CASSFSAVRGNEQFF. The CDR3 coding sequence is TGTGCCAGCAGTTTTTCTGCAGTAAGAGGTAATGAGCAGTTCTTC.

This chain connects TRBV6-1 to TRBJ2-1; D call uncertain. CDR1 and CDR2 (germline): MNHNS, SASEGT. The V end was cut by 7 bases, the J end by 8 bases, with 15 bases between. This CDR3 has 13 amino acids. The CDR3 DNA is TGTGCCAGCACTAGAATTCTCGCGGATGAGCAGTTCTTC. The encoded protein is CASTRILADEQFF.

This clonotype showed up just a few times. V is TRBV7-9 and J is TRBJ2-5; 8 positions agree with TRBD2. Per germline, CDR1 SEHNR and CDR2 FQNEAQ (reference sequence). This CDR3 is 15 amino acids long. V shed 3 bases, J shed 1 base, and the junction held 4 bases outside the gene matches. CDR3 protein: CASSLGGGLQETQYF. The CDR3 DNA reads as TGTGCCAGCAGCTTGGGCGGGGGGCTCCAAGAGACCCAGTACTTC.

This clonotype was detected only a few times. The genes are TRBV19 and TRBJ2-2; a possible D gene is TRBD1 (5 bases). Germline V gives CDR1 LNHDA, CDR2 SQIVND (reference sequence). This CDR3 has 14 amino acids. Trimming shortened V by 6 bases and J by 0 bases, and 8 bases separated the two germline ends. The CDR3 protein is CASRLQANTGELFF. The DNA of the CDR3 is TGTGCCAGTAGATTACAGGCGAACACCGGGGAGCTGTTTTTT.

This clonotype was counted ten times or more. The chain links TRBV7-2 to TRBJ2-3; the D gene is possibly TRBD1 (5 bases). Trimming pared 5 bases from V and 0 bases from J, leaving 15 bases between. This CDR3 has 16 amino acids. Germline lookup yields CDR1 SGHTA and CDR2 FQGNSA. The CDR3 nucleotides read TGTGCCAGCAGCCTCCGACAGACTTCTAGCACAGATACGCAGTATTTT. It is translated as CASSLRQTSSTDTQYF.

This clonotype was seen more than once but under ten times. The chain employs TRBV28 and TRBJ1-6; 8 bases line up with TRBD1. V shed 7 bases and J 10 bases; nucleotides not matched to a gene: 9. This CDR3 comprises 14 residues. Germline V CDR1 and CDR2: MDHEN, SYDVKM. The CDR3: CASISGQDASPLHF. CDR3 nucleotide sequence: TGTGCCAGCATATCGGGACAGGACGCATCACCCCTCCACTTT.

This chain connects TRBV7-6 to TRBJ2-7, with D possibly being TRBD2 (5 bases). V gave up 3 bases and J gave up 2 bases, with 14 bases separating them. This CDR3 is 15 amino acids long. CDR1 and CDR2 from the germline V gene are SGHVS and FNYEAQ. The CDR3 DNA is TGTGCCAGCAGCTTTCAGGCTAGCAGTACCTACGAGCAGTACTTC. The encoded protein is CASSFQASSTYEQYF. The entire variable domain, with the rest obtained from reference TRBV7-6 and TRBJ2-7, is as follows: GAGVSQSPRYKVTKRGQDVALRCDPISGHVSLYWYRQALGQGPEFLTYFNYEAQQDKSGLPNDRFSAERPEGSISTLTIQRTEQRDSAMYRCASSFQASSTYEQYFGPGTRLTVT.

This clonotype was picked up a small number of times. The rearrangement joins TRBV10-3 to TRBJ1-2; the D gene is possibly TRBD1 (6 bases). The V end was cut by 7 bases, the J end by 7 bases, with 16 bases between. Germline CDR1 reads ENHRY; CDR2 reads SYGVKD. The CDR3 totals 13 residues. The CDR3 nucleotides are TGTGCCATCACCCAACCGGGAGGGGGTGGCTACACCTTC. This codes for CAITQPGGGGYTF.

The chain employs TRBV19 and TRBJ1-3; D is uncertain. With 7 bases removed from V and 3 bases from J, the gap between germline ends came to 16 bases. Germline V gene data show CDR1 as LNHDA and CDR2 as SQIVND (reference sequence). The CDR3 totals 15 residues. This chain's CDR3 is CASNGPPSRGNTIYF. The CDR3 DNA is TGTGCCAGTAACGGTCCTCCATCTCGTGGAAACACCATATATTTT.

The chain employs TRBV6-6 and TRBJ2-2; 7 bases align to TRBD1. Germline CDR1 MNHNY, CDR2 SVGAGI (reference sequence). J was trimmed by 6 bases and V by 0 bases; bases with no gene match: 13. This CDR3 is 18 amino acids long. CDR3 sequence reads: CASSYSLRGGAVAGELFF. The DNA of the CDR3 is TGTGCCAGCAGTTACTCGTTACGAGGGGGCGCGGTGGCCGGGGAGCTGTTTTTT.

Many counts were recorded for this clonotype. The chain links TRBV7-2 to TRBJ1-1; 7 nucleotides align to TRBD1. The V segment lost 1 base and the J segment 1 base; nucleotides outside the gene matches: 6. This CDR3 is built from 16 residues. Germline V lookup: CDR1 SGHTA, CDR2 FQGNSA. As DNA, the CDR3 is TGTGCCAGCAGCTTAGTCATTCGGACAGGGAACACTGAAGCTTTCTTT. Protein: CASSLVIRTGNTEAFF.

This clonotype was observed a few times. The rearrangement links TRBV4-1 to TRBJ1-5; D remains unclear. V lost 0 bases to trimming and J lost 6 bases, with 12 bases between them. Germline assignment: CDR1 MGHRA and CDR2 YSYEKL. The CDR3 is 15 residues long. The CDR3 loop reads CASSQEARSGQPQHF. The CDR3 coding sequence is TGCGCCAGCAGCCAAGAGGCGAGGTCCGGTCAGCCCCAGCATTTT.

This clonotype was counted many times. The CDR3 nucleotides are TGTGCCAGCAGCCTTTATGAAATCCAAGAGACCCAGTACTTC. This gives the protein CASSLYEIQETQYF. The chain employs TRBV7-8 and TRBJ2-5; unclear D gene. Germline V lookup: CDR1 SGHVS, CDR2 FQNEAQ. The CDR3 covers 14 residues. The V end lost 5 bases, the J end lost 1 base, and 11 bases lay between the germline ends.

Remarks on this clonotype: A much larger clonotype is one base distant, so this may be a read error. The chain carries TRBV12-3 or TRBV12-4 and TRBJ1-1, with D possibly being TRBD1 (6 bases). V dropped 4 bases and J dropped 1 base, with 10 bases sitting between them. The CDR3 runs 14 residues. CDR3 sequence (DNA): TGTGCCAGCAGTTCGGGGGGCCCGAACACTGAAGCTTTCTTT. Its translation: CASSSGGPNTEAFF.

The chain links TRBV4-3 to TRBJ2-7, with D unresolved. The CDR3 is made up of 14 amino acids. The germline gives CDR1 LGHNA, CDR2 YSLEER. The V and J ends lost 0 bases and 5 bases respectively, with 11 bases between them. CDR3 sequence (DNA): TGCGCCAGCAGCCAAGAAGGTGGGGTTGACGAGCAGTACTTC. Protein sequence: CASSQEGGVDEQYF.

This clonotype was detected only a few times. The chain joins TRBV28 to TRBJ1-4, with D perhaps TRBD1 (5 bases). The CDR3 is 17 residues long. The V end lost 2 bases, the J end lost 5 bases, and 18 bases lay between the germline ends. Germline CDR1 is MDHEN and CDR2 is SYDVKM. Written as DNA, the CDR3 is TGTGCCAGCAGTTTAAACCGACGACAGCAACGAAATGAAAAACTGTTTTTT. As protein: CASSLNRRQQRNEKLFF.

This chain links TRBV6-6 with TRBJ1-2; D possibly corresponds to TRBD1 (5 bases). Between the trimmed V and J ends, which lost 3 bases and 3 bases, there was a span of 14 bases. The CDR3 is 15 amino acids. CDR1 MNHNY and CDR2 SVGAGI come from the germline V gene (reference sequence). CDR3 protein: CASSYKSGTYYGYTF. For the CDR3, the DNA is TGTGCCAGCAGTTATAAGTCAGGGACCTACTATGGCTACACCTTC.

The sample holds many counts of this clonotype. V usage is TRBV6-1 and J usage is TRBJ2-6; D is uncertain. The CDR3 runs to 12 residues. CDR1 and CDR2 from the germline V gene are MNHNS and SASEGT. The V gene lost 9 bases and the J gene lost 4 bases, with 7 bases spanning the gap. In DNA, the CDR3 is TGTGCCAGTCTGGGGGGGGCCAACGTCCTGACTTTC. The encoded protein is CASLGGANVLTF.

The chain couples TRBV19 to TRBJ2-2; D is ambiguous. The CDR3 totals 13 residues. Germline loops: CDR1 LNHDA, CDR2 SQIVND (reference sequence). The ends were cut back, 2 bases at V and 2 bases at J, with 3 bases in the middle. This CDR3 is CASSIINTGELFF. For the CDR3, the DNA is TGTGCCAGTAGTATAATCAACACCGGGGAGCTGTTTTTT.

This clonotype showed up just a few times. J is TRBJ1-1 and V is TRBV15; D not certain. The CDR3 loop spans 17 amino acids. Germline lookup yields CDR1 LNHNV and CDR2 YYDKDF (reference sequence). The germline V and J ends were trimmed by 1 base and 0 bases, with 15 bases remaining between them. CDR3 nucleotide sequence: TGTGCCACCAGCAGAGGATGGCGGGAAGCCCTGAACACTGAAGCTTTCTTT. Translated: CATSRGWREALNTEAFF. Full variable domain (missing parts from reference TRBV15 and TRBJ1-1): DAMVIQNPRYQVTQFGKPVTLSCSQTLNHNVMYWYQQKSSQAPKLLFHYYDKDFNNEADTPDNFQSRRPNTSFCFLDIRSPGLGDTAMYLCATSRGWREALNTEAFFGQGTRLTVV.